This T cell receptor (beta chain) emerged from a study of shared clonotypes between healthy human individuals. Study-level background: Donors, aged 18 to 49, were a couple of women and three men.

There are a few counts of this clone. Trimming took 0 bases from V and 8 from J, leaving 7 bases between them. Germline assignment: CDR1 GTSNPN and CDR2 SVGIG (reference sequence). This CDR3 spans 12 amino acids. This table comes from immunoSEQ multiplex PCR, and its TCRdb copy is limited to in-frame clones, with some not included. The table records some 490,000 clones, around four fifths of them present only once. Sequenced: PBMCs. This receptor was obtained from a woman aged 40 to 50 in good health. Some clones in this sample may be carry-over from other donors' samples. V gene TRBV30 combines with J gene TRBJ1-4; D perhaps matches TRBD1 (5 bases). The CDR3 is CAWSVRDEKLFF. In DNA, the CDR3 is TGTGCCTGGAGTGTACGGGACGAAAAACTGTTTTTT.